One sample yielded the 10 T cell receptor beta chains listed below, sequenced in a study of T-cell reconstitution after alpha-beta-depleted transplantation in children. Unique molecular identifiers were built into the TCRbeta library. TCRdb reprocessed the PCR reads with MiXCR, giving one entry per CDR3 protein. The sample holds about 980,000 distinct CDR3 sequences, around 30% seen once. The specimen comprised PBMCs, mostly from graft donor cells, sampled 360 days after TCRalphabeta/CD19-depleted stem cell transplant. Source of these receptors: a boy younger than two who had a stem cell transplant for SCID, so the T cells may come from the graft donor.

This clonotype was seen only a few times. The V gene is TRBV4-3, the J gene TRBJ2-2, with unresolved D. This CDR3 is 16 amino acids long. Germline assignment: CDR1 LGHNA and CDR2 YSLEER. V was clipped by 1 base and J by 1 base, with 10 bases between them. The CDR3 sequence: CASSQAWVLNTGELFF. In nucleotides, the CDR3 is TGCGCCAGCAGCCAAGCGTGGGTGCTGAACACCGGGGAGCTGTTTTTT.

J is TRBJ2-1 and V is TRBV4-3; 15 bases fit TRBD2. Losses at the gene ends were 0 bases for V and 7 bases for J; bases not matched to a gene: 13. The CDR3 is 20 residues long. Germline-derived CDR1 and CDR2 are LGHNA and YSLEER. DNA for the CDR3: TGCGCCAGCAGCCAAGAACCGAATCCCGGACTAGCGGGGGGGAATAATGAGCAGTTCTTC. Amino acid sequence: CASSQEPNPGLAGGNNEQFF.

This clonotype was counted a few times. CDR3 in amino acids: CASSLVGGARGETQYF. The DNA of the CDR3 is TGTGCCAGCAGCTTAGTTGGGGGGGCCCGGGGAGAGACCCAGTACTTC. J is TRBJ2-5 and V is TRBV11-2; possible D gene TRBD2, 7 bases. The V and J ends lost 1 base and 4 bases respectively, with 16 bases between them. Germline V gene lookup returns CDR1 SGHAT and CDR2 FQNNGV. This CDR3 comprises 16 residues.

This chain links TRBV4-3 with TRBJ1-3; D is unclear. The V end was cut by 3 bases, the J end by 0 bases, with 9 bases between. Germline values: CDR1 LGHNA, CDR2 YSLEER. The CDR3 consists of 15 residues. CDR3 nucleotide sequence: TGCGCCAGCAGCCACGACCCGAGCTCTGGAAACACCATATATTTT. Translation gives CASSHDPSSGNTIYF.

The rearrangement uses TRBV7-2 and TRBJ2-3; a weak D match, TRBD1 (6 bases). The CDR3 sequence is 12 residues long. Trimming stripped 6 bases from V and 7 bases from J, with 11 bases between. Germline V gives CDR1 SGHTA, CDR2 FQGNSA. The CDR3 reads CASSAGANTQYF. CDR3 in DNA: TGTGCCAGCAGTGCAGGGGCGAATACGCAGTATTTT.

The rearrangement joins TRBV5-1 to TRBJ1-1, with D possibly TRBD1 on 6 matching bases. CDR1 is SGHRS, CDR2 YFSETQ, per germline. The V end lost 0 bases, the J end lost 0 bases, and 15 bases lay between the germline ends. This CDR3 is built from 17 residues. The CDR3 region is CASSLEAGAYMNTEAFF. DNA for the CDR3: TGCGCCAGCAGCTTGGAGGCGGGGGCCTATATGAACACTGAAGCTTTCTTT.

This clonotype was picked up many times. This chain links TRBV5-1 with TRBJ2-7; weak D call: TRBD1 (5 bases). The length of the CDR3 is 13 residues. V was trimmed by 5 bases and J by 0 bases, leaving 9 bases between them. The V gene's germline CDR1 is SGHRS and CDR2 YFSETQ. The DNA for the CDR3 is TGCGCCAGCAGAGACAGTGTCTCCTACGAGCAGTACTTC. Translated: CASRDSVSYEQYF.

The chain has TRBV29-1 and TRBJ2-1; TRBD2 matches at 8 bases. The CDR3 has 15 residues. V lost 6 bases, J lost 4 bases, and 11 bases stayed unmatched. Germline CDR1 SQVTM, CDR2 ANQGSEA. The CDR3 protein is CSVVASGLPYNEQFF. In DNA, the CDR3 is TGCAGCGTCGTGGCTAGCGGGCTTCCTTACAATGAGCAGTTCTTC.

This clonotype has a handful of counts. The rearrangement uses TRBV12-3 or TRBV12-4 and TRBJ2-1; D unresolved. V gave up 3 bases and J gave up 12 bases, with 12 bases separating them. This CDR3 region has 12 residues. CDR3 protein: CASSFGLFGQFF. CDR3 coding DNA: TGTGCCAGCAGTTTCGGGTTATTTGGGCAGTTCTTC.

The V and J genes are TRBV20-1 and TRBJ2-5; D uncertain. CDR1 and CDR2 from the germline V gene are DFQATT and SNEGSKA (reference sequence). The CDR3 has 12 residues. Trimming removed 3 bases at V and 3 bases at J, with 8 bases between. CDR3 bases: TGCAGTGCTAGCAACAGAGAAGAGACCCAGTACTTC. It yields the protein CSASNREETQYF.